The 22 T cell receptor beta chains presented below share a single source sample, sequenced in a study of T cells in Graves' hyperthyroidism and ophthalmopathy. The investigators amplified TCR beta CDR3 regions from RNA transcripts. The HTBI primer set served for first-round RT-PCR of the TCR CDR3. TCRdb independently ran MiXCR on the multiplex PCR reads; one entry per CDR3 protein. The sample lists more than 300,000 distinct CDR3 sequences; around 14% were seen once. Sequencing used blood. These receptors all come from a woman under 40 with Graves' hyperthyroidism.

This clonotype was observed a few times. This chain's CDR3 is CASSPKQWQVYEQYF. DNA for the CDR3: TGTGCCAGCAGCCCCAAGCAATGGCAGGTCTACGAGCAGTACTTC. The chain employs TRBV11-1 and TRBJ2-7; unclear D gene. The V and J ends lost 5 bases and 3 bases respectively, with 17 bases between them. CDR1 is SGHAT and CDR2 is FQDESV in the germline V gene (reference sequence). The CDR3 spans 15 residues.

This clonotype was counted a few times. This chain connects TRBV18 to TRBJ1-2, with D hard to call. The CDR3 loop spans 14 amino acids. Between the trimmed V and J ends, which lost 6 bases and 6 bases, there was a span of 17 bases. CDR1 is KGHSH and CDR2 is LQKENI in the germline V gene. In nucleotides, the CDR3 is TGTGCCAGCTCGGGGATCTTGGTAATGAATGGCTACACCTTC. As protein: CASSGILVMNGYTF.

The genes are TRBV12-3 or TRBV12-4 and TRBJ2-3; D is uncertain. V was trimmed by 8 bases and J by 6 bases, leaving 12 bases between them. The CDR3 is made up of 12 amino acids. The CDR3: CASAAIWDTQYF. The CDR3 nucleotides are TGTGCCAGCGCGGCAATCTGGGATACGCAGTATTTT.

This clonotype was counted between two and nine times. This chain links TRBV20-1 with TRBJ2-1, with TRBD2 identical over 13 bases. Germline values: CDR1 DFQATT, CDR2 SNEGSKA (reference sequence). This CDR3 contains 14 residues. The V and J ends lost 4 bases and 9 bases, in that order; junction bases with no gene match: 6. This chain's CDR3 is CSAKGLAGTLEQFF. CDR3 sequence (DNA): TGCAGTGCTAAGGGACTAGCGGGGACACTTGAGCAGTTCTTC.

This clonotype came up a few times. The chain recombines TRBV6-2 or TRBV6-3 with TRBJ2-5; D is unclear. Germline-derived CDR1 and CDR2 are MNHEY and SVGEGT. The CDR3 extends over 13 amino acids. V lost 6 bases and J lost 9, with 17 bases in between. CDR3 sequence reads: CASSPLTSKAQYF. In nucleotides, the CDR3 is TGTGCCAGCAGCCCCCTAACCTCTAAGGCCCAGTACTTC.

This clonotype was seen a few times. The V call is TRBV5-8, the J call TRBJ2-3, with 8 bases identical to TRBD2. This CDR3 is built from 15 residues. J lost 3 bases, V lost 4 bases, and 7 bases had no gene match. Germline V gene lookup returns CDR1 SGHTS and CDR2 YDEGEE. The CDR3 loop is CASSPAGASTDTQYF. CDR3 DNA sequence: TGTGCCAGCAGCCCAGCGGGGGCTTCTACAGATACGCAGTATTTT.

This clonotype was seen many times. The chain has TRBV12-3 or TRBV12-4 and TRBJ2-2, with a possible D match to TRBD1 (6 bases). The CDR3 runs 16 residues. The V end was cut by 3 bases, the J end by 1 base, with 12 bases between. The DNA of the CDR3 is TGTGCCAGCAGTTTTGGGCCGACAGGGAACACCGGGGAGCTGTTTTTT. Protein product: CASSFGPTGNTGELFF.

This clonotype has a handful of counts. A much larger clone sits a single nucleotide away, making a read error possible. The chain is built from TRBV7-8 and TRBJ2-3; TRBD2 aligns across 8 bases. The CDR3 runs 16 residues. Germline V gene lookup returns CDR1 SGHVS and CDR2 FQNEAQ. The CDR3 protein is CANSLAAGVGADTQYF. In DNA form, the CDR3 reads TGTGCCAACAGCTTAGCAGCGGGAGTAGGCGCAGATACGCAGTATTTT.

The chain recombines TRBV11-2 with TRBJ2-3; no clear D gene. This CDR3 has 16 residues. Germline V gives CDR1 SGHAT, CDR2 FQNNGV. The V end lost 4 bases, the J end lost 5 bases, and 19 bases lay between the germline ends. CDR3 sequence (DNA): TGTGCCAGCAGCTACCCCGGGCCCAGCAACAAAGATACGCAGTATTTT. It specifies CASSYPGPSNKDTQYF.

This clonotype was counted many times. The V call is TRBV11-3, the J call TRBJ2-1; unclear D gene. Germline V gene sequence: CDR1 SGHNT, CDR2 YENEEA. V lost 5 bases, J lost 9 bases, and 11 bases lay in between. The CDR3 consists of 12 residues. CDR3 DNA: TGTGCCAGCAGCGGCACTTCACGTGAGCAGTTCTTC. It is translated as CASSGTSREQFF.

V gene TRBV19 combines with J gene TRBJ2-1; no reliable D call. The CDR3 covers 14 residues. Germline CDR1 LNHDA, CDR2 SQIVND (reference sequence). Deletions cut 5 bases from V and 3 bases from J, with 11 bases between. CDR3 bases: TGTGCCAGTAGTGTCCAGATTTTCTACAATGAGCAGTTCTTC. It is translated as CASSVQIFYNEQFF.

This clonotype occurred many times. The CDR3 loop reads CASMSFADNTEAFF. CDR3 in DNA: TGTGCCAGCATGAGCTTTGCAGATAACACTGAAGCTTTCTTT. J is TRBJ1-1 and V is TRBV28; no reliable D call. The CDR3 totals 14 residues. Germline V gene lookup returns CDR1 MDHEN and CDR2 SYDVKM. V lost 7 bases, J lost 2 bases, and 14 bases lay in between.

This clonotype has at least ten counts. This chain links TRBV12-3 or TRBV12-4 with TRBJ2-5; 10 bases are shared with TRBD2. The CDR3 covers 15 residues. The ends lost 3 bases at V and 5 bases at J; junction bases unmatched: 6. The CDR3 bases are TGTGCCAGCAGTTTGCTAGCGGGAGAGGGGGAGACCCAGTACTTC. This codes for CASSLLAGEGETQYF.

The rearrangement uses TRBV30 and TRBJ2-1; D unresolved. Between the trimmed V and J ends, which lost 6 bases and 0 bases, there was a span of 15 bases. CDR1 GTSNPN and CDR2 SVGIG come from the germline V gene (reference sequence). The CDR3 length is 15 residues. The CDR3 spells CACYNRASSYNEQFF. DNA of the CDR3: TGTGCCTGCTATAACCGGGCTAGCTCCTACAATGAGCAGTTCTTC. Drawing the rest from reference TRBV30 and TRBJ2-1, the complete variable domain is SQTIHQWPATLVQPVGSPLSLECTVEGTSNPNLYWYRQAAGRGLQLLFYSVGIGQISSEVPQNLSASRPQDRQFILSSKKLLLSDSGFYLCACYNRASSYNEQFFGPGTRLTVL.

There are many counts of this clonotype. The chain combines TRBV29-1 with TRBJ2-1, with 11 bases fitting TRBD2. V trimming: 3 bases; J trimming: 0 bases; junction bases outside the gene matches: 10. From germline, CDR1 is SQVTM and CDR2 ANQGSEA. The CDR3 covers 18 residues. CDR3 region: CSVEGLAGGRSSYNEQFF. In DNA, the CDR3 is TGCAGCGTTGAGGGTCTAGCGGGAGGCCGGAGCTCCTACAATGAGCAGTTCTTC.

This clonotype was found many times. The chain has TRBV20-1 and TRBJ2-3; 10 bases agree with TRBD2. V shed 6 bases and J 2 bases; nucleotides not matched to a gene: 5. Germline V gene sequence: CDR1 DFQATT, CDR2 SNEGSKA (reference sequence). This CDR3 has 14 residues. The CDR3 here is CSASSGGNTDTQYF. The DNA for the CDR3 is TGCAGTGCCTCTAGCGGGGGTAACACAGATACGCAGTATTTT.

Many counts were recorded for this clonotype. The gene calls are TRBV12-3 or TRBV12-4 and TRBJ2-4, with 7 bases fitting TRBD2. The CDR3 has 14 residues. The J segment lost 1 base and the V segment lost 10 bases, leaving 7 bases of the junction unmatched. The CDR3 here is CATGGFGAKNIQYF. The CDR3 DNA is TGTGCCACCGGGGGGTTCGGGGCCAAAAACATTCAGTACTTC.

The CDR3 sequence: CASRGLAGGLEQFF. DNA of the CDR3: TGTGCCAGCAGGGGACTAGCGGGAGGCCTTGAGCAGTTCTTC. The rearrangement links TRBV12-3 or TRBV12-4 to TRBJ2-1; 15 bases map to TRBD2. The CDR3 consists of 14 residues. Trimming removed 6 bases from V and 9 bases from J; junction bases left unmatched: 3.

There are many counts of this clonotype. The chain has TRBV30 and TRBJ2-1; D may be TRBD2 (7 bases). The V and J ends lost 4 bases and 6 bases respectively, with 25 bases between them. The CDR3 extends over 17 amino acids. The germline CDR1 and CDR2 sequences are GTSNPN and SVGIG (reference sequence). The DNA for the CDR3 is TGTGCCTGGACAGCCGGACTTGCGGGGGCGTTGGTCAATGAGCAGTTCTTC. As protein: CAWTAGLAGALVNEQFF. Supplemented by reference TRBV30 and TRBJ2-1, the full variable domain reads SQTIHQWPATLVQPVGSPLSLECTVEGTSNPNLYWYRQAAGRGLQLLFYSVGIGQISSEVPQNLSASRPQDRQFILSSKKLLLSDSGFYLCAWTAGLAGALVNEQFFGPGTRLTVL.

The table lists this clonotype with many counts. The chain recombines TRBV14 with TRBJ2-3; 8 bases align to TRBD2. This CDR3 is built from 15 residues. Trimming removed 4 bases from V and 7 bases from J; junction bases left unmatched: 10. CDR1 and CDR2 from the germline V gene are SGHDN and FVKESK. CDR3 nucleotides: TGTGCCAGCAGCCCCACCCGGGAGGGCCCGTATACGCAGTATTTT. It yields the protein CASSPTREGPYTQYF.

This rearrangement joins TRBV19 to TRBJ1-6, with a possible D match to TRBD1 (6 bases). The germline CDR1 and CDR2 sequences are LNHDA and SQIVND (reference sequence). Trimming cost V 4 bases and J 7 bases, with 11 bases left between them. The CDR3 has 14 amino acids. The CDR3 region has the DNA TGTGCCAGTAGTAAAACAGGGACAAATTCACCCCTCCACTTT. It encodes CASSKTGTNSPLHF.

V usage is TRBV5-1 and J usage is TRBJ1-5; the match to TRBD1 covers 9 bases. Looked up from germline, CDR1 is SGHRS and CDR2 is YFSETQ. The CDR3 has 15 amino acids. Losses at the gene ends were 7 bases for V and 4 bases for J; bases not matched to a gene: 9. Here the CDR3 reads CASRETGGENQPQHF. The CDR3, as DNA: TGCGCCAGCCGAGAGACAGGGGGGGAAAATCAGCCCCAGCATTTT.